The sequence of this TCR beta chain was determined in a study of neoadjuvant anti-PD-1 for oral cavity cancer. Time point: after neoadjuvant nivolumab, at surgical resection. This CDR3 spans 15 amino acids. Trimming took off 3 bases at V and 2 bases at J, with 13 bases between the two ends. Germline V gene sequence: CDR1 LNHDA, CDR2 SQIVND (reference sequence). The protocol was immunoSEQ multiplex PCR, while the TCRdb copy is restricted to in-frame clones and leaves out a portion. The sample lists more than 25,000 clones, roughly 79% seen once, with 3% to 4% in the top ten. Specimen: PBMCs, collected after nivolumab (anti-PD-1) treatment. The chain carries TRBV19 and TRBJ1-2; perhaps TRBD1 as D (5 bases). The receptor was derived from a person aged 40 to 85 with oral cavity squamous cell carcinoma. In DNA form, the CDR3 reads TGTGCCAGTAGTATGTACAGGACTTTAAACTATGGCTACACCTTC. Protein: CASSMYRTLNYGYTF.